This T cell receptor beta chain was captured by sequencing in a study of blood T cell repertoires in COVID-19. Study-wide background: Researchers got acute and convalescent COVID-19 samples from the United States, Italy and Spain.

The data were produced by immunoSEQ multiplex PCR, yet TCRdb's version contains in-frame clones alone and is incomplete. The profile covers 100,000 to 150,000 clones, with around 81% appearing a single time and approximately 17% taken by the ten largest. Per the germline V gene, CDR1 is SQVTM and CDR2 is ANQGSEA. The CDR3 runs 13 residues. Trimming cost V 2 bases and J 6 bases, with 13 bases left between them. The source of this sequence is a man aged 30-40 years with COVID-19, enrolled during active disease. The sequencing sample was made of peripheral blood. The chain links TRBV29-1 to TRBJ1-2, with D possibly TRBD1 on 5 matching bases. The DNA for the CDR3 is TGCAGCGTTGAAAATCAGGGTCTTAATGGCTACACCTTC. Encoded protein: CSVENQGLNGYTF.